This TCR beta chain was recovered during a study of T cell changes during pregnancy in multiple sclerosis. CDR3 length equals 16 residues. Looked up from germline, CDR1 is SGHRS and CDR2 is YFSETQ. Trimming removed 0 bases at V and 3 bases at J, with 14 bases between. This clone was counted once. Clones were read by immunoSEQ multiplex PCR, and TCRdb kept only the in-frame ones, dropping some. The sample yields 20,000 to 25,000 clones, approximately 90% seen once. The genes are TRBV5-1 and TRBJ2-3; maybe TRBD2 (5 bases). The sequence derives from a female donor with multiple sclerosis, enrolled in a pregnancy study. Sequencing used CD8+ T cells from peripheral blood mononuclear cells, obtained in the first trimester of pregnancy. CDR3 DNA sequence: TGCGCCAGCAGCTTGGTAAGCGGCCCCACGACAGATACGCAGTATTTT. It specifies CASSLVSGPTTDTQYF.